These T cell receptor beta chains were read from a single sample in a study of CD8+CD57+ T cells in acquired aplastic anemia. TCRdb processed the reads anew with MiXCR; each CDR3 protein has one entry. This table holds under 150,000 distinct CDR3 sequences, about 40% found once. The sample taken for sequencing was sorted CD4+, CD8+, or CD8+CD57+ T cells (not recorded which) from PBMCs. The receptors originated from a human donor in good health, serving as a control. Both conserved end residues are part of each CDR3. The D gene is left open where the match is weak. Only some rows state a clone size, as once, few, many or a class for expanded clones.

DNA	CDR3	length	V	J	size	D
TGTGCCAGCAGCTCGGCCGGACAGCTTTATGGCTACACCTTC	CASSSAGQLYGYTF	14	TRBV7-2	TRBJ1-2	.	.
TGTGCCAGCAGTTTGATGGGCCGGGCCACCTACGAGCAGTACTTC	CASSLMGRATYEQYF	15	TRBV27	TRBJ2-7	.	.
TGTGCCATCAGCTCCGCTAAGTTGAGTGGTTACGAGCAGTACTTC	CAISSAKLSGYEQYF	15	TRBV10-3	TRBJ2-7	many	.
TGCGCCAGCAGCCCAGGGACAGGGTTTACTGAAGCTTTCTTT	CASSPGTGFTEAFF	14	TRBV5-1	TRBJ1-1	.	TRBD1
TGCAGCGTTGACTCTGGAGGACAGGGTGCCGGGGGAGAGACCCAGTACTTC	CSVDSGGQGAGGETQYF	17	TRBV29-1	TRBJ2-5	many	TRBD1
TGTGCCACCCGACAGGGGGAGGAGACCCAGTACTTC	CATRQGEETQYF	12	TRBV10-3	TRBJ2-5	many	TRBD1
TGTGCCAGCAGAGCAACAGGGGAGCTGTTTTTT	CASRATGELFF	11	TRBV9	TRBJ2-2	.	.
TGCAGTGCTAGAGTCTCCGGGACTGGCCCCACTGGGGCCAACGTCCTGACTTTC	CSARVSGTGPTGANVLTF	18	TRBV20-1	TRBJ2-6	many	.
TGTGCCAGCAGAAGACAGGGGGGGTTCTACGAGCAGTACTTC	CASRRQGGFYEQYF	14	TRBV27	TRBJ2-7	many	TRBD1
TGCAGCGTTGAAGAGGCGGTGGGGGTCTCCGAGCAGTACTTC	CSVEEAVGVSEQYF	14	TRBV29-1	TRBJ2-7	once	.
TGTGCCAGCAGTTTTCTATTCAGGCCCGGACAGACAGAGACCCAGTACTTC	CASSFLFRPGQTETQYF	17	TRBV27	TRBJ2-5	few	.
TGTGCCAGTAGTACGGGACATACATACACTGAAGCTTTCTTT	CASSTGHTYTEAFF	14	TRBV19	TRBJ1-1	many	.
TGTGCCAGCAGCTTACCCGGGCGGGCCGCTAACTATGGCTACACCTTC	CASSLPGRAANYGYTF	16	TRBV5-4	TRBJ1-2	many	.
TGCGCCAGCAGAGGGACTAGCGGGGGCAATTGGGGGGAGCAGTTCTTC	CASRGTSGGNWGEQFF	16	TRBV5-1	TRBJ2-1	.	TRBD2
TGTGCTAGTGGTCCCGGAAGAACAGGGTCTGGGGCCAACGTCCTGACTTTC	CASGPGRTGSGANVLTF	17	TRBV12-5	TRBJ2-6	many	.
TGTGCCAGCAGCTTAGCAGCGGGAGTCTCCTACGAGCAGTACTTC	CASSLAAGVSYEQYF	15	TRBV7-8	TRBJ2-7	once	TRBD2
TGTGCCACCAGCAGAGATGTTCAGCCTCCTAACTATGGCTACACCTTC	CATSRDVQPPNYGYTF	16	TRBV15	TRBJ1-2	.	.
TGCAGTGCTAGAGGCCCGTATAGCAATCAGCCCCAGCATTTT	CSARGPYSNQPQHF	14	TRBV20-1	TRBJ1-5	.	.
TGTGCCAGCAGTCGCGACAGCGACTATGGCTACACCTTC	CASSRDSDYGYTF	13	TRBV25-1	TRBJ1-2	.	.
TGTGCCAGTAGTATAAAGTATATGGGACTCATGAACACTGAAGCTTTCTTT	CASSIKYMGLMNTEAFF	17	TRBV19	TRBJ1-1	many	.
TGTGCCGGCGCTTCGACTCTCATGAACACTGAAGCTTTCTTT	CAGASTLMNTEAFF	14	TRBV2	TRBJ1-1	.	.
TGTGCCAGCGGCTCGGGACAGGAAACGTTGACCCTCCACTTT	CASGSGQETLTLHF	14	TRBV7-8	TRBJ1-6	.	TRBD1
TGTGCCAGCAGCCCTGGGGCGGACTATTCCAATGAGCAGTTCTTC	CASSPGADYSNEQFF	15	TRBV7-2	TRBJ2-1	many	.
TGTGCCAGCAGCGTTACCGACAGGGTAGGTCAGCCCCAGCATTTT	CASSVTDRVGQPQHF	15	TRBV9	TRBJ1-5	once	TRBD1
TGTGCCAGTCAGCTTGGCAGTCCCATCTTCTCTGGAAACACCATATATTTT	CASQLGSPIFSGNTIYF	17	TRBV11-1	TRBJ1-3	.	.
TGTGCCAGCAGCCCCCCGGGACTAGGGCTAGTTGAGCAGTTCTTC	CASSPPGLGLVEQFF	15	TRBV7-8	TRBJ2-1	.	TRBD2
TGTGCCAGTAGCCCTGAACTAGCGGGGGGCACGGACGAGCAGTACTTC	CASSPELAGGTDEQYF	16	TRBV19	TRBJ2-7	.	TRBD2
TGTGCCAGCAGCGTAGGGGTCCGGGGCGGCTACACCTTC	CASSVGVRGGYTF	13	TRBV9	TRBJ1-2	many	.
TGTGCCAGCAGTGAAGACTACACCTTC	CASSEDYTF	9	TRBV6-1	TRBJ1-2	many	.
TGTGCCAGCAGTGTTCAGGGGATGAACACTGAAGCTTTCTTT	CASSVQGMNTEAFF	14	TRBV6-5	TRBJ1-1	.	.
TGTGCCAGCAGTGAAGGGACTAGCGGCGAGCAGTACTTC	CASSEGTSGEQYF	13	TRBV2	TRBJ2-7	.	TRBD2
TGTGCCAGCAGCCCCATTATGTCGGCCGAGGCGACAGATACGCAGTATTTT	CASSPIMSAEATDTQYF	17	TRBV7-8	TRBJ2-3	.	.
TGTGCCAGCAGCGTAGTTGTGAACACTGAAGCTTCCTTT	CASSVVVNTEASF	13	TRBV9	TRBJ1-1	.	.
TGTGCCAGCAGTCCTAGATACGCGGGTTACAATGAGCAGTTCTTC	CASSPRYAGYNEQFF	15	TRBV12-3/TRBV12-4	TRBJ2-1	many	.
TGTGCCACCAGTGAGGAGGGACGGGGAAACACCGGGGAGCTGTTTTTT	CATSEEGRGNTGELFF	16	TRBV24-1	TRBJ2-2	.	.
TGTGCCAGTAGTATAGCTGGGAAAAGCTCACCCCTCCACTTT	CASSIAGKSSPLHF	14	TRBV19	TRBJ1-6	many	.
TGCAGTGCTAGAGAGGCGTCCCCCTACGAGCAGTACTTC	CSAREASPYEQYF	13	TRBV20-1	TRBJ2-7	once	.
TGTGCCAGTAGTAGAGACGACAGGACTGGGTACGAGCAGTACTTC	CASSRDDRTGYEQYF	15	TRBV19	TRBJ2-7	.	.
TGTGCCAGCAGCACTGGGACAGGGTTAGATCAGCCCCAGCATTTT	CASSTGTGLDQPQHF	15	TRBV9	TRBJ1-5	many	TRBD1
TGCAGTGCTAGAGAGCTAGCGGGAGTGGGGAATGAGCAGTTCTTC	CSARELAGVGNEQFF	15	TRBV20-1	TRBJ2-1	many	TRBD2
TGTGCCAGTAGCAGACAGGGGGTCAATGAAAAACTGTTTTTT	CASSRQGVNEKLFF	14	TRBV19	TRBJ1-4	.	TRBD1
TGTGCCAGCAGGGGACAGGGCGGGTCCGGGGAGCTGTTTTTT	CASRGQGGSGELFF	14	TRBV10-3	TRBJ2-2	.	TRBD1
TGTGCCAGCAGCGTAGGGCAGTTAGAGACCCAGTACTTC	CASSVGQLETQYF	13	TRBV9	TRBJ2-5	few	.
TGTGCCAGCAGCCACCTTAGCGGGTCCTACGAGCAGTACTTC	CASSHLSGSYEQYF	14	TRBV7-8	TRBJ2-7	many	TRBD2
TGTGCCAGCCACCCCGACGGCCGTAATTCACCCCTCCACTTT	CASHPDGRNSPLHF	14	TRBV25-1	TRBJ1-6	.	.
TGTGCCAGCAGCTTAGCTCCCAGGGGGAACAATTCACCCCTCCACTTT	CASSLAPRGNNSPLHF	16	TRBV7-3	TRBJ1-6	once	TRBD1
TGTGCCAGCAGCCTCCTCCATGAAAAACTGTTTTTT	CASSLLHEKLFF	12	TRBV12-3/TRBV12-4	TRBJ1-4	many	.
TGTGCCAGCAGTCAGGGGGTGCCCTATAATTCACCCCTCCACTTT	CASSQGVPYNSPLHF	15	TRBV2	TRBJ1-6	.	TRBD1
TGTGCCAGCAGCTTAGTACTAGCGGGTGCCCAAGAGACCCAGTACTTC	CASSLVLAGAQETQYF	16	TRBV11-2	TRBJ2-5	once	TRBD2
TGCAGCGTTGGAGATGAGACTGAAGCTTTCTTT	CSVGDETEAFF	11	TRBV29-1	TRBJ1-1	.	.
TGTGCCAGTAATATGGCGGTAACAGATACGCAGTATTTT	CASNMAVTDTQYF	13	TRBV19	TRBJ2-3	.	.
TGTGCCAGCCGGAAACTAGATTCCTACAATGAGCAGTTCTTC	CASRKLDSYNEQFF	14	TRBV7-8	TRBJ2-1	many	.
TGTGCCAGCAGTGAAATCGCCGGAGCCTCCTCTGAAGCTTTCTTT	CASSEIAGASSEAFF	15	TRBV6-1	TRBJ1-1	.	.
TGCGCCAGCAGCCGTGACCCCCGAGCCTACGAGCAGTACTTC	CASSRDPRAYEQYF	14	TRBV5-1	TRBJ2-7	.	.
TGTGCCAGCTCGCCCTCGGGGGGGAGCTTCTACGAGCAGTACTTC	CASSPSGGSFYEQYF	15	TRBV18	TRBJ2-7	.	TRBD2